The entry below gives a single T cell receptor beta chain sequence along with its context. Its cognate antigen is unknown. The V gene end was trimmed by 3 bases and the J gene end by 4 bases; junction bases not matched to a gene: 7. This CDR3 spans 16 amino acids. This specimen belongs to a study of T-cell memory formation after mild COVID-19. Notes on the study in general: There was a balanced CD4/CD8 profile in clones contracting day 15 to 85, and later expanders leaned CD4+. Whether day 37 second-wave clones are SARS-CoV-2-specific was not confirmed. Shrinking CD4+ clones resided mostly in CM and EM, and CD8+ ones in EMRA.

Using constant-segment primers, 5'RACE produced TCR alpha and TCR beta cDNA libraries carrying sample barcodes and UMIs. TCRdb fed the 5' RACE reads into MiXCR, producing one record per CDR3 protein. The sample lists 550,000 to 700,000 distinct CDR3 sequences, under 20% occurring once. This TCR was recovered from an adult woman who had mild COVID-19 (a few samples of this study predate the infection). Cell type and time point are not known. Material for sequencing was PBMCs or a T cell subset sorted from them (not recorded which). V gene TRBV12-3 or TRBV12-4 combines with J gene TRBJ2-1; the match to TRBD2 covers 9 bases. The CDR3 is CASSFDWREGYNEQFF. CDR3 coding DNA: TGTGCCAGCAGTTTCGATTGGCGGGAGGGGTACAATGAGCAGTTCTTC.